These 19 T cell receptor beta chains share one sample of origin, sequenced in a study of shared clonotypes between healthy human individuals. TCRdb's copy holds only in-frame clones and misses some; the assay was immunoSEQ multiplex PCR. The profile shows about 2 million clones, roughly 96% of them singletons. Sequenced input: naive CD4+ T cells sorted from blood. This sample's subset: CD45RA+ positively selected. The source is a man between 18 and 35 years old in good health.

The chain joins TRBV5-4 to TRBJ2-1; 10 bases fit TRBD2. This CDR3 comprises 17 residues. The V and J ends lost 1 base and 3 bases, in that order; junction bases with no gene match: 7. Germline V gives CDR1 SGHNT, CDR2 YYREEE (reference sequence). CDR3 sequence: CASSLQGSGGRYNEQFF. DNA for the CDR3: TGTGCCAGCAGCTTGCAGGGTAGCGGGGGGCGCTACAATGAGCAGTTCTTC. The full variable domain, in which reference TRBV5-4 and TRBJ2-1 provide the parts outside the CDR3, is ETGVTQSPTHLIKTRGQQVTLRCSSQSGHNTVSWYQQALGQGPQFIFQYYREEENGRGNFPPRFSGLQFPNYSSELNVNALELDDSALYLCASSLQGSGGRYNEQFFGPGTRLTVL.

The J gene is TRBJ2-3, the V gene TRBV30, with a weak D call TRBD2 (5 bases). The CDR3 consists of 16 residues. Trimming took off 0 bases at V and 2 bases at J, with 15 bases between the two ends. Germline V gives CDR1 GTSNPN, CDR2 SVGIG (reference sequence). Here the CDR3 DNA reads TGTGCCTGGAGTGTAGCGGCTCGCCTTTACACAGATACGCAGTATTTT. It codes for CAWSVAARLYTDTQYF.

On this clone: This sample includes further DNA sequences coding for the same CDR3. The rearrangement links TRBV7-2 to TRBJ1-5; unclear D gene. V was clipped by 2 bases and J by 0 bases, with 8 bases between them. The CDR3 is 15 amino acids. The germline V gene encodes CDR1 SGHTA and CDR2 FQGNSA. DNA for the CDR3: TGTGCCAGCAGCTTAAACAGAGATAGCAATCAGCCCCAGCATTTT. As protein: CASSLNRDSNQPQHF.

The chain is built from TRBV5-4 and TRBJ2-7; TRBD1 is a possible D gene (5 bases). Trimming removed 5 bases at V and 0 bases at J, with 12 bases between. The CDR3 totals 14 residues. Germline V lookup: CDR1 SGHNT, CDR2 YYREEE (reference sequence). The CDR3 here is CASSPDTDSYEQYF. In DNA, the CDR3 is TGTGCCAGCAGTCCGGACACCGACTCCTACGAGCAGTACTTC.

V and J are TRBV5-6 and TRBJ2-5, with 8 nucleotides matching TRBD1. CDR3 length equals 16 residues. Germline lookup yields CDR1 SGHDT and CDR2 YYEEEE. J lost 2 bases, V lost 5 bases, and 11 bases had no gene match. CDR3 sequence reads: CASSSTGGRLQETQYF. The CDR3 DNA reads TGTGCCAGCAGTTCCACAGGGGGTAGGTTACAAGAGACCCAGTACTTC.

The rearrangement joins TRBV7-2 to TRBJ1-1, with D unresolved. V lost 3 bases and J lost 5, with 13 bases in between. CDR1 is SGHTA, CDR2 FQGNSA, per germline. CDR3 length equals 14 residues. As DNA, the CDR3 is TGTGCCAGCAGCTTGGGCCTACCTGGGACTGAAGCTTTCTTT. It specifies CASSLGLPGTEAFF.

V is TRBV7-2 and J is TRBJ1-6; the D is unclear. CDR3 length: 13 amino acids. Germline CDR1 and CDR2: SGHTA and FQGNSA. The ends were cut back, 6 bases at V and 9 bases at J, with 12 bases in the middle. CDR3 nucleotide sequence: TGTGCCAGCAGTCGTAGAGGCGGTTCACCCCTCCACTTT. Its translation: CASSRRGGSPLHF.

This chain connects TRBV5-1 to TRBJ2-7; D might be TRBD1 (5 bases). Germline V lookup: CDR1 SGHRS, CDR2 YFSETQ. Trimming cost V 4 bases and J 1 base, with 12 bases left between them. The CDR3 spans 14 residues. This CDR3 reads CASSTRAASYEQYF. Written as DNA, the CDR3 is TGCGCCAGCAGCACCAGGGCAGCATCCTACGAGCAGTACTTC.

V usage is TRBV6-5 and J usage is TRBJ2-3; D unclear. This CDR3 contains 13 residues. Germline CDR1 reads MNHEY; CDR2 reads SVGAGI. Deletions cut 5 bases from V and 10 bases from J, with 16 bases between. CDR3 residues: CASSTLIGKAQYF. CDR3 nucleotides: TGTGCCAGCAGTACCCTCATAGGGAAGGCGCAGTATTTT.

In DNA, the CDR3 is TGCGCCAGCAGTACAGGGGACACAGATACGCAGTATTTT. Its translation: CASSTGDTDTQYF. The chain employs TRBV5-1 and TRBJ2-3, with 7 bases matching TRBD1. The CDR3 covers 13 residues. Trimming cost V 5 bases and J 2 bases; bases outside gene matches: 2. Germline loops: CDR1 SGHRS, CDR2 YFSETQ.

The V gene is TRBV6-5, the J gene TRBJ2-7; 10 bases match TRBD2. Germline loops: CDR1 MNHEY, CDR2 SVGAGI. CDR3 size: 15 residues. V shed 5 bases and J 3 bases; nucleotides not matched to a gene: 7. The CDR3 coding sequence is TGTGCCAGCAGTCGACTAGCGGGCCCTCTCTACGAGCAGTACTTC. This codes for CASSRLAGPLYEQYF.

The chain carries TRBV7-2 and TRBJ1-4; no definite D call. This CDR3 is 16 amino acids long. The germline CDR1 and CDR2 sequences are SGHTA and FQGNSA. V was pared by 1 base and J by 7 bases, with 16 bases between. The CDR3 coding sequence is TGTGCCAGCAGCTTAGTAGCCCCTCAGGCGCCTGAAAAACTGTTTTTT. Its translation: CASSLVAPQAPEKLFF.

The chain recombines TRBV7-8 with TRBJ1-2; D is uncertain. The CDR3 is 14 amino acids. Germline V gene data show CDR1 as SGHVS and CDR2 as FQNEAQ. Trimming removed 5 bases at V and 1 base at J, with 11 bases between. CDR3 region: CASSLYGINYGYTF. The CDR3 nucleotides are TGTGCCAGCAGCCTATACGGGATTAACTATGGCTACACCTTC.

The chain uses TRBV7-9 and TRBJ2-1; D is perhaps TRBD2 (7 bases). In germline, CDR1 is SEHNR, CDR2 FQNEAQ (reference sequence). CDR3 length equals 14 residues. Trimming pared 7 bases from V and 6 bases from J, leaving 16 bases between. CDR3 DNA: TGTGCCAGCACGACCGGGGGGCCGGGCAATGAGCAGTTCTTC. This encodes CASTTGGPGNEQFF.

The CDR3 here is CATTDPLFYGYTF. In DNA, the CDR3 is TGTGCCACCACTGACCCTCTCTTCTATGGCTACACCTTC. The chain recombines TRBV28 with TRBJ1-2, with D hard to call. The V gene lost 10 bases and the J gene lost 4 bases, with 16 bases spanning the gap. This CDR3 contains 13 residues. The V gene's germline CDR1 is MDHEN and CDR2 SYDVKM.

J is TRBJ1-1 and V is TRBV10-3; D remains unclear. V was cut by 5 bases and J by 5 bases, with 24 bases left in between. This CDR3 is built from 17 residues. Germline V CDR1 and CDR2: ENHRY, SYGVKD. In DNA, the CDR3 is TGTGCCATCAGTACCCGTCAGGAGGATTCGGGTCGGACTGAAGCTTTCTTT. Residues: CAISTRQEDSGRTEAFF.

CDR3 protein: CASRQGHEQYF. CDR3 in DNA: TGCGCCAGCAGACAGGGCCACGAGCAGTACTTC. The gene calls are TRBV5-1 and TRBJ2-7; D may be TRBD1 (6 bases). Trimming took off 5 bases at V and 5 bases at J, with 8 bases between the two ends. Germline CDR1 is SGHRS and CDR2 is YFSETQ. The CDR3 spans 11 residues. Combining the CDR3 with reference TRBV5-1 and TRBJ2-7 gives the whole variable domain KAGVTQTPRYLIKTRGQQVTLSCSPISGHRSVSWYQQTPGQGLQFLFEYFSETQRNKGNFPGRFSGRQFSNSRSEMNVSTLELGDSALYLCASRQGHEQYFGPGTRLTVT.

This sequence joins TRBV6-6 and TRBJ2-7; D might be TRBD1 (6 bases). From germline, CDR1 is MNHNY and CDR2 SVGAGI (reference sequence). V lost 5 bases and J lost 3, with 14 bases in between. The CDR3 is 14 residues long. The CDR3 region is CASSIQGPLYEQYF. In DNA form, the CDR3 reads TGTGCCAGCAGTATACAGGGCCCCCTCTACGAGCAGTACTTC.

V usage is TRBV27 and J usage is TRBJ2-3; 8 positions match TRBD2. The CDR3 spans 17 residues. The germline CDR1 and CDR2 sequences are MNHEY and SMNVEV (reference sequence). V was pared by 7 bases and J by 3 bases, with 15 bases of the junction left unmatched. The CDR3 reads CASTTHLRGGLTDTQYF. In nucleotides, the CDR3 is TGTGCCAGCACGACCCACCTTCGGGGGGGCCTTACAGATACGCAGTATTTT.